This section outlines one T cell receptor (beta chain) sequence together with its context. Its antigen remains unidentified. No much larger clone exists at a distance of one base, and base qualities are not known. What the time point label conveys for this sample: about 28 days (+/-7) after the second vaccine dose. AZD1222 recipients whose second dose came at about 4 weeks and those whose second dose came at about 12 weeks were combined into one group, since spike-specific TCR depth and breadth did not differ between the two schedules. Vaccinee samples came from UK trials COV001 and COV002, including a single-blind randomized controlled phase 2/3 trial of AZD1222 (ChAdOx1 nCoV-19) in healthy adults. Trial participant PBMC samples were collected at day 0 and day 28 after the second dose for TCRbeta chain sequencing. The CDR3 regions of human TCRbeta chains were subjected to immunosequencing. From the authors' description of their analysis: Repertoire TCRs were checked for matches against a reference library of SARS-CoV-2-specific TCRs that had been generated using the MIRA antigen-specificity platform. Breadth was defined as the fraction of unique TCRs that were SARS-CoV-2-associated, and depth was defined as the fraction of total T cells that were SARS-CoV-2-associated. Using the MIRA data, every spike-specific TCR was mapped to the spike region that the TCR reacted to and assigned to either a CD4 or a CD8 class. Log10-transformed breadth and depth values were compared by one-way ANOVA with Sidak's multiple comparisons tests. TCRdb provides this immuneACCESS table in a form limited to in-frame rearrangements. Some clones are lacking; in checked studies, under half of them reflect an unresolved V gene, and why the rest are absent is not known. That table is the source of V, J and clone size, and D and trimming were worked out from the DNA. Across this sample there are 100,000 or so clones, with 75% to 95% seen only once. The ten biggest clones cover 11% of the sample.

These data originate in a study of T cell responses to AZD1222 COVID-19 vaccine (dated by TCRdb to about 2021). Regarding the complete study: A total of 230 to 250 trial participants underwent TCR sequencing, of whom 207 received two doses of AZD1222 and about 26 received two doses of the MenACWY control vaccine. Trial participants were enrolled by age into 18-55, 56-69 and 70-plus year subgroups, with roughly 150, 30 and 60 TCR-sequenced participants respectively.

The research as a whole found: No day 14 peak-response samples were available, so repertoires were characterized only after the peak T cell response. A significant rise in spike-specific TCR breadth and depth was observed after two AZD1222 doses relative to day 0 and relative to MenACWY recipients. The vaccine-associated CD4 TCRs covered the entire spike protein, and the dominant responses fell in regions 160-218 and 743-854. Most participants were white British and females outnumbered males, and the authors suggested that clonal diversity may have been underestimated. The 56-69-year group was small, and its depth increase did not reach significance, likely because of low power. Only five or six AZD1222 recipients were SARS-CoV-2 seropositive at baseline, limiting conclusions about previously exposed vaccinees. Nearly half of unique spike-specific TCRs reportedly recognized epitopes outside regions mutated in the B.1.351 and B.1.1.7 variants.

The germline V gene gives CDR1 as MNHNS and CDR2 as SASEGT. V is cut by 1 base and J by 2 bases, and the space between the germline ends is 9 bases. The CDR3 sequence holds 15 residues, the cysteine and phenylalanine included. Only the CDR3 portion is preserved as DNA: 45 bases, with reading frame beginning at the first base. The chain is assembled from TRBV6-1 and TRBJ1-3; D gene: possibly TRBD1, on 5 matching bases. The TCR originated in an adult who received the AZD1222 COVID-19 vaccine. The sample in question was peripheral blood, obtained 28 days after the second AZD1222 dose. The CDR3 protein: CASSEGHRTGNTIYF. The DNA is as follows: TGTGCCAGCAGTGAAGGGCACAGGACTGGAAACACCATATATTTT.